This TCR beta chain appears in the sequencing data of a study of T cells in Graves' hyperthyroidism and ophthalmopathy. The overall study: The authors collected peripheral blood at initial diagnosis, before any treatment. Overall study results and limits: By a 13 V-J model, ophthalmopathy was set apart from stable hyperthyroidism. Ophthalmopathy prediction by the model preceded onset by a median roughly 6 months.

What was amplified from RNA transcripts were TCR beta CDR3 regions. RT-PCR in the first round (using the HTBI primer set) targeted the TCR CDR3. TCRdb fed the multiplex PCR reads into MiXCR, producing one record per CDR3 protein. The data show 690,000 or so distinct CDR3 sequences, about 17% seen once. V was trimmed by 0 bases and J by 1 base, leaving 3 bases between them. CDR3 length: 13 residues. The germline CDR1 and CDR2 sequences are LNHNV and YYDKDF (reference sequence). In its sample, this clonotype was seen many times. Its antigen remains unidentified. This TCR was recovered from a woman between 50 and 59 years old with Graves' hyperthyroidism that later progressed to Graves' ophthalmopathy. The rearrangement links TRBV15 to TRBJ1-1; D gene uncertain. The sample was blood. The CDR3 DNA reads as TGTGCCACCAGCAGAGACAAGAACACTGAAGCTTTCTTT. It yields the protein CATSRDKNTEAFF.